These T cell receptor beta chains were read from a single sample in a study of blood T cell repertoires in COVID-19. The assay was immunoSEQ multiplex PCR, and TCRdb's table has in-frame clones only and misses some. The profile shows 130,000 to 150,000 clones, 85% to 90% of them singletons. Specimen: PBMCs or T cells enriched from blood (not recorded which). These TCRs come from a man aged 55 to 69 who had recovered from COVID-19. The CDR3 runs from the conserved cysteine through the conserved F or W. D genes are given only for firm matches. Some rows have no size entry. The others give once, few or many, or a class for an expanded clone.

abundance	v_gene	d_gene	j_gene	CDR3nt	CDR3aa
.	TRBV7-8	.	TRBJ2-1	TGTGCCAGCAGCTTAGGTCAGGGGGGAGTTAATGAGCAGTTCTTC	CASSLGQGGVNEQFF
.	TRBV6-1	.	TRBJ1-2	TGTGCCAGCAGTGAAGCTTGGCAGGGGCCCTATGGCTACACCTTC	CASSEAWQGPYGYTF
few	TRBV7-8	.	TRBJ2-5	TGTGCCAGCAGCTCCTACCTACGAGAGACCCAGTACTTC	CASSSYLRETQYF
.	TRBV5-6	.	TRBJ1-5	TGTGCCTTAGTCTCGGTCAGCGAGAATCAGCCCCAGCATTTT	CALVSVSENQPQHF
few	TRBV7-2	TRBD1	TRBJ1-1	TGTGCCAGCAGCCACGTCGGCCAAGGGGGCTATGTGAACACTGAAGCTTTCTTT	CASSHVGQGGYVNTEAFF
.	TRBV6-5	.	TRBJ2-7	TGTGCCAGCAGTTCTAAATACGAGCAGTACTTC	CASSSKYEQYF
.	TRBV29-1	.	TRBJ1-5	TGCAGCGTTGAAGCAGGGTACAATCAGCCCCAGCATTTT	CSVEAGYNQPQHF
.	TRBV7-2	.	TRBJ2-1	TGTGCCAGCAGCCTAGGGGAGTTAGCGCGGAGCTCCTACAATGAGCAGTTCTTC	CASSLGELARSSYNEQFF
.	TRBV7-8	.	TRBJ2-7	TGTGCCAGCAGCTTAGCCCGGGGAAGCTACGAGCAGTACTTC	CASSLARGSYEQYF
.	TRBV28	.	TRBJ1-3	TGTGCCAGCAGTTTATTTGGAGCGTCTGCGGGAAACACCATATATTTT	CASSLFGASAGNTIYF
.	TRBV18	TRBD2	TRBJ2-1	TGTGCCAGCTCACCCCTAGCGGGGATGCCTAATGAGCAGTTCTTC	CASSPLAGMPNEQFF
.	TRBV10-3	.	TRBJ1-4	TGTGCCATCAGCCCCACCCCTGAGATGGCGCGGGGAGCCCCTAATGAAAAACTGTTTTTT	CAISPTPEMARGAPNEKLFF
.	TRBV11-3	.	TRBJ1-1	TGTGCCAGCAGCTTTAGCAGCGGGGGAAGCGCTGAAGCTTTCTTT	CASSFSSGGSAEAFF
.	TRBV28	TRBD1	TRBJ1-1	TGTGCCAGCAGTCCAGAGGGGGCGGCGAACACTGAAGCTTTCTTT	CASSPEGAANTEAFF
.	TRBV30	.	TRBJ2-1	TGTGCCTGGAGTTATTTGAGCTCCTACAATGAGCAGTTCTTC	CAWSYLSSYNEQFF
.	TRBV24-1	TRBD1	TRBJ2-1	TGTGCCACCAGTGAGGACAGGGGGTCTTACAATGAGCAGTTCTTC	CATSEDRGSYNEQFF
few	TRBV18	.	TRBJ2-1	TGTGCCAGCTCACCCGGACAGGTGGAGGGGCAGTTCTTC	CASSPGQVEGQFF
.	TRBV24-1	.	TRBJ1-2	TGTGCCACCAGTGATTCTAGCGGGTATGGCTACACCTTC	CATSDSSGYGYTF
.	TRBV29-1	.	TRBJ2-1	TGCAGCGTTGAAACCCCCTTGGGGGCCCAAACAGAGCAGTTCTTC	CSVETPLGAQTEQFF
.	TRBV7-9	.	TRBJ1-2	TGTGCCAGCAGCTTCGTCCAGGTTCGCTATGGCTACACTTTC	CASSFVQVRYGYTF
.	TRBV28	TRBD1	TRBJ1-2	TGTGCCAGCAGGGCGACAGGGGGCAACTATGGCTACACCTTC	CASRATGGNYGYTF
.	TRBV5-1	.	TRBJ2-7	TGCGCCAGCAGCTTAGGGACTTTACGCGAGCAGTACTTC	CASSLGTLREQYF
.	TRBV27	.	TRBJ2-1	TGTGCCAGCGGGAGCTCCTACAATGAGCAGTTCTTC	CASGSSYNEQFF
.	TRBV6-5	.	TRBJ2-7	TGTGCCAGCAGCCTGGGGGCTCCCGAAGCCTACGAGCAGTACTTC	CASSLGAPEAYEQYF
.	TRBV11-3	.	TRBJ2-2	TGTGCCAGCAGCTTCATAGCGGATGGGGAGCTGTTTTTT	CASSFIADGELFF
.	TRBV18	.	TRBJ1-4	TGTGCCAGCTCAAAAGACAGAACAACTAATGAAAAACTGTTTTTT	CASSKDRTTNEKLFF
.	TRBV7-9	.	TRBJ1-2	TGTGCCAGCAGCTTAGTCGCAGGCTATGGCTACACCTTC	CASSLVAGYGYTF
.	TRBV19	.	TRBJ1-5	TGTGCCAGTAATGCCGTGCGGAGGTCTCAGCCCCAGCATTTT	CASNAVRRSQPQHF
.	TRBV19	.	TRBJ1-2	TGTGCCAGTAGTATCGGCGTGGCGGCCTATGGCTACACCTTC	CASSIGVAAYGYTF
.	TRBV19	TRBD1	TRBJ1-5	TGTGCCAGTAGTTGGGACAGGAGGGGAAATCAGCCCCAGCATTTT	CASSWDRRGNQPQHF
.	TRBV7-6	.	TRBJ1-1	TGTGCCAGCAGCCTTGGACAGAACACTGAAGCTTTCTTT	CASSLGQNTEAFF
.	TRBV5-4	.	TRBJ2-5	TGTGCCAGCAGCCCCCCCGGACAGATTCAAGAGACCCAGTACTTC	CASSPPGQIQETQYF
once	TRBV9	.	TRBJ1-3	TGTGCCAGCAGCGTGGGCAGTCGCTCTGGAAACACCATATATTTT	CASSVGSRSGNTIYF
.	TRBV6-1	.	TRBJ1-2	TGTGCCAGCAGTGACTGGGCCAGACAAGAGAACTATGGCTACACCTTC	CASSDWARQENYGYTF
.	TRBV5-5	TRBD1	TRBJ1-2	TGTGCCAGCAGCTTCTCCCAGGGGGGCTATGGCTACACCTTC	CASSFSQGGYGYTF
.	TRBV11-3	.	TRBJ2-2	TGTGCCAGCAGCTCAGGAGGGGACACCGGGGAGCTGTTTTTT	CASSSGGDTGELFF
.	TRBV5-8	.	TRBJ1-4	TGTGCCAGCAGCTTGGCCCCCCCTAGGGAAAAACTGTTTTTT	CASSLAPPREKLFF
.	TRBV2	TRBD1	TRBJ1-6	TGTGCCAGCAGCACCGGGACAGGGGAATCACCCCTCCACTTT	CASSTGTGESPLHF
.	TRBV5-1	.	TRBJ2-7	TGCGCCAGCAGCTTGGATCCAGGGTCCTACGAGCAGTACTTC	CASSLDPGSYEQYF
.	TRBV18	.	TRBJ1-1	TGTGCCAGCTCACCACCGTCAAGCAGGGCCTCTGAAGCTTTCTTT	CASSPPSSRASEAFF
.	TRBV24-1	.	TRBJ2-3	TGTGCCACCAGTCTGGAGGGCACAGATACGCAGTATTTT	CATSLEGTDTQYF
.	TRBV30	.	TRBJ1-1	TGTGCCTGGAGTCCCCAGGGCACTGAAGCTTTCTTT	CAWSPQGTEAFF
few	TRBV28	TRBD1	TRBJ1-2	TGTGCCAGCAGTTCCAACCCCCGATGGGACAGGACTTCCAACTATGGCTACACCTTC	CASSSNPRWDRTSNYGYTF
.	TRBV4-1	TRBD2	TRBJ2-5	TGCGCCAGCAGTGGGGGAGGGTGGGACGAGACCCAGTACTTC	CASSGGGWDETQYF
.	TRBV29-1	.	TRBJ1-1	TGCAGCGTTGAAATCGGCGGGAACACTGAAGCTTTCTTT	CSVEIGGNTEAFF
.	TRBV6-6	.	TRBJ2-5	TGTGCCAGCAGCCCTCAAGAGACCCAGTACTTC	CASSPQETQYF
.	TRBV28	.	TRBJ1-5	TGTGCCAGCAGTTTGTCAGGGAACGGTCAGCCCCAGCATTTT	CASSLSGNGQPQHF
.	TRBV7-9	TRBD1	TRBJ2-7	TGTGCCAGCAGCTCCGGGACAGGGTATTGGGAGCAGTACTTC	CASSSGTGYWEQYF
.	TRBV15	.	TRBJ2-7	TGTGCCACCAGCAGAGGAGCCGACTACGAGCAGTACTTC	CATSRGADYEQYF
.	TRBV18	TRBD2	TRBJ2-1	TGTGCCAGCTCACCCACCCCGGGGGGTGAGCAGTTCTTC	CASSPTPGGEQFF
few	TRBV6-5	TRBD1	TRBJ2-1	TGTGCCAGCAGTTGGGGGGGACAGGGGGCCTACAATGAGCAGTTCTTC	CASSWGGQGAYNEQFF
.	TRBV9	TRBD1	TRBJ2-3	TGTGCCAGCAGCACAGGGGGGTCCCTCACAGATACGCAGTATTTT	CASSTGGSLTDTQYF
few	TRBV5-1	.	TRBJ2-7	TGCGCCAGCAGCTTGGAGGGGACAAGGGAGCGACGGTACTTC	CASSLEGTRERRYF